These T cell receptor beta chains were read from a single sample in a study of blood T cell repertoires in COVID-19. Sequencing was performed with immunoSEQ multiplex PCR; in TCRdb, only in-frame clones are kept and a portion is missing. The data contain fewer than 150,000 clones, 70% to 85% of them singletons. The specimen was peripheral blood. These receptors were collected from a woman over 75 in a cohort sampled during active or convalescent COVID-19. Each CDR3 is given without its conserved first and last residue. Each record gives: CDR3 length, V gene, J gene, CDR3 protein.

>11|TRBV10-3|TRBJ1-2
AIRTGPNYGYT
>11|TRBV6-1|TRBJ1-1
ASSEVRGTEAF
>13|TRBV4-1|TRBJ1-1
ASSQRAVMNTEAF
>13|TRBV6-5|TRBJ2-1
ASSPRQKSYNEQF
>13|TRBV9|TRBJ1-3
ASSGDRGSGNTIY
>13|TRBV28|TRBJ1-5
ASGRRGSSNQPQH
>13|TRBV18|TRBJ2-1
ASSPVGASYNEQF
>13|TRBV7-8|TRBJ2-1
ASSEGLAGHNEQF
>13|TRBV21-1|TRBJ1-5
ASSEQKGSNQPQH
>13|TRBV6-5|TRBJ2-1
ASSPRTGKYNEQF
>14|TRBV7-3|TRBJ1-2
ASSFPYFKQKGGYT
>13|TRBV7-9|TRBJ1-1
ASSPRGGVGTEAF
>11|TRBV19|TRBJ1-6
ASSMRPDSPLH
>13|TRBV28|TRBJ2-2
ASSSPGGGTGELF
>11|TRBV27|TRBJ2-2
ASTHTGYGELF
>12|TRBV7-2|TRBJ1-1
ASSLQGWATEAF
>11|TRBV5-1|TRBJ1-2
ASSPTFNYGYT
>12|TRBV4-1|TRBJ1-2
ASSPGQGLHGYT
>10|TRBV29-1|TRBJ2-3
SVKGAADTQY
>11|TRBV3-1/TRBV3-2|TRBJ1-4
ASSQGQGGKLF
>13|TRBV5-1|TRBJ1-2
ASSLEAGGLGGYT
>14|TRBV28|TRBJ2-3
ASSLRPGQGADTQY
>15|TRBV7-8|TRBJ2-7
ASSHREGQMGSYEQY
>11|TRBV11-1|TRBJ2-7
ASSIDRDYEQY
>14|TRBV11-2|TRBJ2-1
ASSSLGDFSYNEQF
>14|TRBV5-1|TRBJ1-4
ASSLRTVTTNEKLF
>13|TRBV19|TRBJ1-2
ASRKGEGVTNGYT
>14|TRBV15|TRBJ1-2
ATSSIVDRAFYGYT
>11|TRBV6-6|TRBJ1-1
ASIPAGAPEAF
>12|TRBV7-2|TRBJ2-1
ASSLYYRGGEQF
>15|TRBV24-1|TRBJ1-2
ATSDGPGQGPNYGYT
>12|TRBV18|TRBJ2-5
ASSPGTRGETQY
>10|TRBV2|TRBJ2-1
ASSESRDEQF
>11|TRBV5-1|TRBJ2-1
ASSLARETLQF
>12|TRBV5-1|TRBJ2-7
ASQEGRGTYEQY
>16|TRBV3-1/TRBV3-2|TRBJ2-2
ASSHILTSGGATGELF
>12|TRBV7-3|TRBJ2-3
ASSLNRGTDTQY
>12|TRBV5-1|TRBJ2-7
ASSLIQGVYEQY
>14|TRBV25-1|TRBJ1-1
ASSDVGRVGNTEAF
>11|TRBV2|TRBJ1-3
ASSDARMDTIY
>14|TRBV5-1|TRBJ1-5
ASSLGTGGLDQPQH
>13|TRBV25-1|TRBJ1-3
ASSDPRAVGITIY
>13|TRBV4-2|TRBJ1-1
ASSRPYTQGAEAF
>12|TRBV28|TRBJ1-2
ASSFSGLEDGYT
>12|TRBV29-1|TRBJ2-3
SVFGTSATDTQY
>12|TRBV7-3|TRBJ2-7
ASSASRDSYEQY
>17|TRBV6-4|TRBJ2-2
ASSRNPLSGGASTGELF
>10|TRBV7-2|TRBJ1-2
ASSSDRRGYT
>13|TRBV10-3|TRBJ2-2
AISEGTGSSGELF
>15|TRBV7-9|TRBJ2-1
ASSLALLAGGTNEQF
>12|TRBV5-4|TRBJ1-2
ASSFDRLNYGYT
>13|TRBV28|TRBJ2-2
ASSRQGWNTGELF
>12|TRBV9|TRBJ2-7
ASSVGKSSYEQY
>15|TRBV10-2|TRBJ1-1
ASTLGQGASSGTEAF